This T cell receptor (beta chain) is from a study of spatial heterogeneity in lung cancer (dated by TCRdb to between 2018 and 2021). About the full investigation: Samples were obtained from 65 to 90 patients with early-stage, untreated non-small cell lung cancer from the lung TRACERx cohort. Follow-up PBMC samples were sequenced whenever available, and the median time to follow-up was roughly 2 years after resection. Beta-chain transcripts were consistently detected in greater numbers than alpha-chain transcripts, which likely reflects a higher abundance of beta-chain transcripts. In the raw uncorrected reads, each unique combination of TCR and UMI appeared more than ten times on average. In non-small cell lung cancer, the study quantitatively compared TCR alpha and beta repertoires across several tumor regions, matched nontumor lung, and blood. Nonsynonymous mutation counts, determined by whole-exome sequencing of tumor tissue, were related to features of the TCR repertoire. At surgery, both alpha and beta chains were TCR-sequenced in approximately 210 tumor regions, about 64 matched nontumor lung samples and some 60 PBMC samples. The paper as a whole reports these results and caveats: Confirming at a functional level the hypothesis that regional TCRs recognize regional mutations was considered to require additional single-cell paired TCR alpha and beta sequencing. Ubiquitous expanded tumor TCRs showed up in blood more often at tumor resection than at routine follow-up. Only roughly 15 patients were included in comparisons of baseline and follow-up blood repertoires.

CDR1 and CDR2, per the germline V gene (reference sequence), are LNHDA and SQIVND. V is trimmed back by 3 bases and J by 1 base, and the junction contains 18 bases that no gene match accounts for. Measured from the cysteine to the phenylalanine, the CDR3 is 22 residues long. The read is trimmed to its CDR3 DNA, 66 bases read in frame from base 1. This clonotype was recorded many times. Which antigen it targets is not known. No base qualities exist here, and no much larger clone lies one base off it. The intended sense of this specimen's time point label: blood at routine non-recurrence follow-up after resection. TCR sequencing used whole RNA extracted from tumor and nontumor lung tissue, or from cryopreserved PBMC samples, without cell sorting. Only patients for whom sufficient RNA was available from at least two tumor regions were selected for TCR sequencing. The protocol used for the library was 5' RACE. TCRdb shows the sequencer as NextSeq 500. The TCR library protocol attached a unique molecular identifier to each TCR cDNA molecule to allow correction of PCR and sequencing errors. The study's processing was this. Decombinator tools were used for TCR identification, UMI-based error correction and CDR3 extraction. Expanded TCRs were defined as those above a frequency of 2 per 1,000, corresponding to the top 1% of the tumor frequency distribution. Renyi diversity was computed with the R vegan package after each repertoire had been subsampled 100 times to 5,000 TCRs. To build CDR3 similarity networks, amino acid triplet string-kernel similarity was used, and CDR3s were connected when their pairwise similarity was above 0.82. Using fastp trimming at Q25 and MiXCR clonotype assembly, TCRdb reanalyzed the public sequencing data and kept in-frame beta chains. Every distinct CDR3 protein forms one entry, paired with its most common genes and DNA. The V and J calls here are based on TCRdb, not the publication. This sample holds around 18,000 distinct CDR3 sequences; less than 9.5% were observed only once. In total, the top ten clones hold around 20% of the sample.

The sequence derives from a male donor with early-stage non-small cell lung cancer. Recombination joined TRBV19 with TRBJ2-6; TRBD1 matches 10 bases in the middle. The sample in question was PBMCs, obtained at follow-up. The CDR3 has the sequence CASSIGSSLWDRGSSGANVLTF. Read as DNA, the sequence is TGTGCCAGTAGTATCGGGAGTAGTCTCTGGGACAGGGGATCTTCTGGGGCCAACGTCCTGACTTTC. When the CDR3 is completed using the reference TRBV19 and TRBJ2-6 genes on either side, the full variable domain is DGGITQSPKYLFRKEGQNVTLSCEQNLNHDAMYWYRQDPGQGLRLIYYSQIVNDFQKGDIAEGYSVSREKKESFPLTVTSAQKNPTAFYLCASSIGSSLWDRGSSGANVLTFGAGSRLTVL.